This TCR beta chain derives from a study of blood T cell repertoires in COVID-19. Overall study: From the United States, Italy and Spain came samples of acute and convalescent COVID-19. Sample material is recorded as cDNA or gDNA derived from T cells, B-cell-depleted T cells, or PBMCs.

The V and J ends lost 0 bases and 4 bases respectively, with 3 bases between them. CDR1 and CDR2 (germline): ENHRY, SYGVKD. This CDR3 region has 12 residues. Original analysis: Amplification with reference gene primers provided the estimates of nucleated cell counts. Libraries were prepared by immunoSEQ multiplex PCR; TCRdb keeps only in-frame clonotypes and omits some of them. V, J and clone size reflect that table, while D and trimming were determined from the DNA. The data show around 60,000 clones, less than 90% seen once. Patients from Seattle were sampled longitudinally, starting during active infection.

The chain couples TRBV10-3 to TRBJ2-5; D is ambiguous. The sequenced sample was peripheral blood. The TCR originated in a man in his sixties with COVID-19, enrolled during active disease. CDR3 sequence: CAISESRETQYF. CDR3 DNA sequence: TGTGCCATCAGTGAGTCGAGAGAGACCCAGTACTTC.